These 30 T cell receptor beta chains originate from one sample sequenced in a study of T-cell reconstitution after alpha-beta-depleted transplantation in children. Unique molecular identifiers featured in how the TCRbeta library was prepared. TCRdb re-derived calls from the PCR reads in MiXCR, one entry per CDR3 protein. The table lists 500,000 to 750,000 distinct CDR3 sequences, roughly 27% of them singletons. Sequencing was performed on PBMCs, taken before TCRalphabeta/CD19-depleted stem cell transplant. The receptors originated from a boy in the first two years of life with Wiskott-Aldrich syndrome, due to receive a stem cell transplant.

The chain has TRBV7-2 and TRBJ2-1, with 9 bases aligning to TRBD2. Looked up from germline, CDR1 is SGHTA and CDR2 is FQGNSA. V shed 3 bases, J shed 4 bases, and the junction held 4 bases outside the gene matches. The CDR3 has 15 residues. CDR3 nucleotide sequence: TGTGCCAGCAGCTTCCCTAGCGGGATGTACAATGAGCAGTTCTTC. Its translation: CASSFPSGMYNEQFF. Filled out from reference TRBV7-2 and TRBJ2-1, the complete variable domain reads GAGVSQSPSNKVTEKGKDVELRCDPISGHTALYWYRQSLGQGLEFLIYFQGNSAPDKSGLPSDRFSAERTGGSVSTLTIQRTQQEDSAVYLCASSFPSGMYNEQFFGPGTRLTVL.

This chain joins TRBV20-1 and TRBJ2-5; TRBD2 matches at 9 bases. Germline assignment: CDR1 DFQATT and CDR2 SNEGSKA (reference sequence). The V gene end was trimmed by 3 bases and the J gene end by 5 bases; junction bases not matched to a gene: 7. The CDR3 is made up of 14 amino acids. CDR3 DNA: TGCAGTGCTAGTGGAGCGGGAGGTGGGGAGACCCAGTACTTC. Its translation: CSASGAGGGETQYF.

This chain joins TRBV30 and TRBJ2-7; possible D gene TRBD1, 6 bases. Germline-derived CDR1 and CDR2 are GTSNPN and SVGIG (reference sequence). The CDR3 is made up of 12 amino acids. V dropped 3 bases and J dropped 5 bases, with 11 bases sitting between them. The chain's CDR3 is CAWRQGFHEQYF. Written as DNA, the CDR3 is TGTGCCTGGAGACAGGGTTTCCACGAGCAGTACTTC.

V gene TRBV18 combines with J gene TRBJ2-5; D remains ambiguous. Trimming took 2 bases from V and 4 from J, leaving 5 bases between them. There are 12 residues in the CDR3. The germline gives CDR1 KGHSH, CDR2 LQKENI. CDR3 DNA sequence: TGTGCCAGCTCACCAAGAACAGAGACCCAGTACTTC. Its translation is CASSPRTETQYF.

The CDR3 protein is CASSERGGGEKLFF. DNA of the CDR3: TGTGCCAGCAGTGAGAGGGGAGGGGGTGAAAAACTGTTTTTT. The chain carries TRBV27 and TRBJ1-4, with a weak D call TRBD1 (6 bases). Trimming took 5 bases from V and 7 from J, leaving 14 bases between them. The CDR3 runs 14 residues. Germline assignment: CDR1 MNHEY and CDR2 SMNVEV (reference sequence). Full variable domain (missing parts from reference TRBV27 and TRBJ1-4): EAQVTQNPRYLITVTGKKLTVTCSQNMNHEYMSWYRQDPGLGLRQIYYSMNVEVTDKGDVPEGYKVSRKEKRNFPLILESPSPNQTSLYFCASSERGGGEKLFFGSGTQLSVL.

The CDR3 reads CASSAQGVPTDTQYF. Here the CDR3 DNA reads TGTGCCAGCAGTGCACAGGGGGTCCCCACAGATACGCAGTATTTT. The gene calls are TRBV6-1 and TRBJ2-3; 8 bases are shared with TRBD1. The CDR3 totals 15 residues. Per germline, CDR1 MNHNS and CDR2 SASEGT. V shed 4 bases, J shed 2 bases, and the junction held 5 bases outside the gene matches.

The table lists this clonotype with a few counts. The rearrangement uses TRBV20-1 and TRBJ2-1; D remains ambiguous. The CDR3 runs 14 residues. The V and J ends lost 5 bases and 2 bases respectively, with 13 bases between them. Per germline, CDR1 DFQATT and CDR2 SNEGSKA (reference sequence). The CDR3 spells CSALSPRTYNEQFF. The CDR3 nucleotides read TGCAGTGCTCTGAGTCCGAGGACCTACAATGAGCAGTTCTTC.

V is TRBV29-1 and J is TRBJ1-5, with D maybe TRBD1 (6 bases). Per germline, CDR1 SQVTM and CDR2 ANQGSEA. Trimming took 4 bases from V and 5 from J, leaving 12 bases between them. This CDR3 spans 13 amino acids. The CDR3 DNA is TGCAGCGTTGTCGGGGGGGCCGATCAGCCCCAGCATTTT. Its translation is CSVVGGADQPQHF.

The CDR3, as DNA: TGTGCCACCAGCAGAGATGAGGGGATTAGGGATCAGCCCCAGCATTTT. Translating gives CATSRDEGIRDQPQHF. The chain employs TRBV15 and TRBJ1-5, with TRBD1 as a possible D gene (5 bases). CDR1 LNHNV and CDR2 YYDKDF come from the germline V gene (reference sequence). The V and J ends lost 0 bases and 5 bases respectively, with 14 bases between them. The CDR3 consists of 16 residues. The full variable domain, with the rest looked up from reference TRBV15 and TRBJ1-5, is DAMVIQNPRYQVTQFGKPVTLSCSQTLNHNVMYWYQQKSSQAPKLLFHYYDKDFNNEADTPDNFQSRRPNTSFCFLDIRSPGLGDTAMYLCATSRDEGIRDQPQHFGDGTRLSIL.

This chain links TRBV12-3 or TRBV12-4 with TRBJ2-1, with D possibly matching TRBD1 (5 bases). The CDR3 consists of 14 residues. The ends were cut back, 1 base at V and 8 bases at J, with 12 bases in the middle. In nucleotides, the CDR3 is TGTGCCAGCAGTTTAGAGCTCCCCAGGGATGAGCAGTTCTTC. Its translation is CASSLELPRDEQFF.

Written as DNA, the CDR3 is TGCGCCAGCAGCTGGGGACCTAGCGGGAGGGGAAGTGAGCAGTTCTTC. Protein: CASSWGPSGRGSEQFF. V and J are TRBV5-1 and TRBJ2-1, with 12 nucleotides matching TRBD2. This CDR3 has 16 amino acids. CDR1 and CDR2 from the germline V gene are SGHRS and YFSETQ. After removal of 3 bases from V and 9 bases from J, the junction contained 10 bases not matched to a gene.

The V gene is TRBV5-6, the J gene TRBJ2-1; D might be TRBD1 (6 bases). Germline lookup yields CDR1 SGHDT and CDR2 YYEEEE. Deletions cut 0 bases from V and 15 bases from J, with 13 bases between. The CDR3 covers 12 residues. The CDR3 spells CASSLGKQGRFF. CDR3 nucleotides: TGTGCCAGCAGCTTGGGCAAACAGGGTCGGTTCTTC.

The rearrangement links TRBV7-2 to TRBJ2-1, with 11 bases aligning to TRBD2. CDR1 SGHTA and CDR2 FQGNSA come from the germline V gene. Trimming cost V 4 bases and J 8 bases; bases outside gene matches: 4. The length of the CDR3 is 14 residues. CDR3 DNA: TGTGCCAGCAGCTCACTAGCGGGAGCATATGAGCAGTTCTTC. Amino acids: CASSSLAGAYEQFF.

This clonotype was observed a handful of times. The V call is TRBV2, the J call TRBJ2-6; weak D call: TRBD1 (6 bases). V was clipped by 3 bases and J by 2 bases, with 17 bases between them. Germline CDR1 and CDR2: SNHLY and FYNNEI. The CDR3 totals 18 residues. The CDR3 DNA is TGTGCCAGCAGTGAGGCCCATCGACAGGTTCCTGGGGCCAACGTCCTGACTTTC. Translating gives CASSEAHRQVPGANVLTF.

In its sample, this clonotype was seen a few times. The chain carries TRBV9 and TRBJ2-3; D remains ambiguous. The V and J ends lost 2 bases and 3 bases respectively, with 7 bases between them. The germline CDR1 and CDR2 sequences are SGDLS and YYNGEE. CDR3 length equals 13 residues. The CDR3 coding sequence is TGTGCCAGCAGCGTTACGTCTACAGATACGCAGTATTTT. Translation: CASSVTSTDTQYF.

This clonotype has just a few counts. This chain links TRBV4-1 with TRBJ2-2; a possible D gene is TRBD2 (6 bases). CDR1 and CDR2 (germline): MGHRA, YSYEKL. V lost 1 base to trimming and J lost 4 bases, with 13 bases between them. This CDR3 region has 16 residues. Here the CDR3 reads CASSQAGGSATGELFF. CDR3 DNA sequence: TGCGCCAGCAGCCAAGCAGGAGGGAGTGCCACCGGGGAGCTGTTTTTT.

This clonotype has a handful of counts. The chain combines TRBV29-1 with TRBJ2-1; 11 bases line up with TRBD1. J was trimmed by 9 bases and V by 6 bases; bases with no gene match: 10. CDR3 length: 14 amino acids. Germline CDR1 and CDR2: SQVTM and ANQGSEA. This CDR3 is CSVRRDRGFSEQFF. The CDR3, as DNA: TGCAGCGTGCGCCGGGACAGGGGGTTTAGTGAGCAGTTCTTC.

This clonotype came up a few times. The chain employs TRBV10-3 and TRBJ1-2; possibly TRBD1 for D (5 bases). The V gene's germline CDR1 is ENHRY and CDR2 SYGVKD. CDR3 size: 15 residues. The V gene lost 3 bases and the J gene lost 1 base, with 12 bases spanning the gap. CDR3 nucleotides: TGTGCCATCAGTGAATTAAGGGACGGTAACTATGGCTACACCTTC. Translating it yields CAISELRDGNYGYTF.

The rearrangement joins TRBV25-1 to TRBJ1-1, with a possible D match to TRBD1 (5 bases). The CDR3 is 15 residues long. Between the trimmed V and J ends, which lost 4 bases and 4 bases, there was a span of 16 bases. Germline CDR1 is MGHDK and CDR2 is SYGVNS. CDR3 bases: TGTGCCAGCAGTGTCTTAGGCGGGGCAAGCACTGAAGCTTTCTTT. It specifies CASSVLGGASTEAFF.

This clonotype was seen more than once but under ten times. The chain employs TRBV5-1 and TRBJ2-2; D perhaps matches TRBD1 (5 bases). The V and J ends lost 3 bases and 6 bases respectively, with 9 bases between them. Germline loops: CDR1 SGHRS, CDR2 YFSETQ. The CDR3 has 13 amino acids. The CDR3 reads CASSSTVAGELFF. CDR3 bases: TGCGCCAGCAGCTCGACAGTGGCCGGGGAGCTGTTTTTT.

This chain uses TRBV12-3 or TRBV12-4 with TRBJ2-7; D not resolved. The V end was cut by 7 bases, the J end by 2 bases, with 30 bases between. CDR3 length equals 19 residues. CDR3 residues: CASTKSAGPLRYLAYEQYF. CDR3 bases: TGTGCCAGCACTAAATCGGCTGGTCCTTTGAGATACCTAGCCTACGAGCAGTACTTC.

The chain carries TRBV12-3 or TRBV12-4 and TRBJ2-2; 10 bases match TRBD1. Unmatched junction bases numbered 6, after V lost 2 bases and J lost 3 bases. CDR3 length: 17 amino acids. CDR3 coding DNA: TGTGCCAGCAGTTTAAGAGGGGGGACAGGGGACACCGGGGAGCTGTTTTTT. Residues: CASSLRGGTGDTGELFF.

In DNA form, the CDR3 reads TGCGCCAGCAGCCAAGAGTGGGCGAACACCGGGGAGCTGTTTTTT. Residues: CASSQEWANTGELFF. V and J are TRBV4-1 and TRBJ2-2; no reliable D call. The V gene's germline CDR1 is MGHRA and CDR2 YSYEKL. The V end was cut by 0 bases, the J end by 0 bases, with 5 bases between. This CDR3 has 15 amino acids.

This clonotype was observed a few times. The chain links TRBV10-3 to TRBJ2-3; 15 bases match TRBD2. Per germline, CDR1 ENHRY and CDR2 SYGVKD. V shed 6 bases and J 2 bases; nucleotides not matched to a gene: 6. The CDR3 consists of 17 residues. DNA of the CDR3: TGTGCCATCAGCTCCGGACTAGCGGGAGGGGTCACAGATACGCAGTATTTT. Its translation: CAISSGLAGGVTDTQYF.

The chain links TRBV27 to TRBJ2-6; the D is unclear. CDR3 length: 14 amino acids. The V gene's germline CDR1 is MNHEY and CDR2 SMNVEV (reference sequence). Trimming cost V 3 bases and J 2 bases, with 5 bases left between them. DNA for the CDR3: TGTGCCAGCAGTTTTAGGGCTGGGGCCAACGTCCTGACTTTC. Translating gives CASSFRAGANVLTF.

The chain combines TRBV29-1 with TRBJ2-1; 7 bases align to TRBD1. CDR3 length equals 14 residues. The V gene's germline CDR1 is SQVTM and CDR2 ANQGSEA. The V segment lost 6 bases and the J segment 0 bases; nucleotides outside the gene matches: 5. The CDR3: CSVRGGSSYNEQFF. The CDR3 nucleotides read TGCAGCGTCCGAGGGGGCAGCTCCTACAATGAGCAGTTCTTC.

The rearrangement links TRBV29-1 to TRBJ2-3; TRBD1 matches 9 bases. Germline V gene lookup returns CDR1 SQVTM and CDR2 ANQGSEA. V gave up 5 bases and J gave up 0 bases; unmatched junction bases: 12. CDR3 length equals 17 residues. The CDR3 bases are TGCAGCGTTAACAGGAACAGGGGGCTATCCAGCACAGATACGCAGTATTTT. This sequence encodes CSVNRNRGLSSTDTQYF.

This clonotype was detected only a few times. The V gene is TRBV5-1, the J gene TRBJ2-5; TRBD2 matches at 8 bases. Germline CDR1 reads SGHRS; CDR2 reads YFSETQ. V gave up 3 bases and J gave up 5 bases; unmatched junction bases: 9. The CDR3 totals 15 residues. CDR3: CASSSTGGPRETQYF. The CDR3, as DNA: TGCGCCAGCAGCTCGACGGGAGGGCCACGGGAGACCCAGTACTTC. Combining the CDR3 with reference TRBV5-1 and TRBJ2-5 gives the whole variable domain KAGVTQTPRYLIKTRGQQVTLSCSPISGHRSVSWYQQTPGQGLQFLFEYFSETQRNKGNFPGRFSGRQFSNSRSEMNVSTLELGDSALYLCASSSTGGPRETQYFGPGTRLLVL.

The CDR3 DNA is TGCGCCAGCAGCGGTGGGACTAGCGGGATCTACGAGCAGTACTTC. Its translation is CASSGGTSGIYEQYF. The J gene is TRBJ2-7, the V gene TRBV5-1, with 13 bases identical to TRBD2. There are 15 residues in the CDR3. Per the germline V gene, CDR1 is SGHRS and CDR2 is YFSETQ. Germline trimming cut 4 bases from V and 3 bases from J; bases unmatched to any gene: 4. Using reference TRBV5-1 and TRBJ2-7 for the parts outside the CDR3, the full variable domain is KAGVTQTPRYLIKTRGQQVTLSCSPISGHRSVSWYQQTPGQGLQFLFEYFSETQRNKGNFPGRFSGRQFSNSRSEMNVSTLELGDSALYLCASSGGTSGIYEQYFGPGTRLTVT.

CDR3 sequence reads: CSARAGQPNTEAFF. CDR3 DNA: TGCAGTGCTAGAGCGGGACAGCCGAACACTGAAGCTTTCTTT. This chain uses TRBV20-1 with TRBJ1-1; 7 nucleotides agree with TRBD1. Germline-derived CDR1 and CDR2 are DFQATT and SNEGSKA (reference sequence). The CDR3 totals 14 residues. Trimming cost V 1 base and J 1 base; bases outside gene matches: 3.